The T cell receptor beta chain under discussion was sequenced for a study of blood T cell repertoires in COVID-19. Study-wide background: T cells, B-cell-depleted T cells, or PBMCs supplied cDNA or gDNA.

This study enrolled people aged roughly 18 to 90 from 24 US geographic areas. This CDR3 spans 18 amino acids. J gave up 6 bases and V 2 bases, and 13 bases lay outside the gene matches. From germline, CDR1 is MNHEY and CDR2 SMNVEV (reference sequence). Source study methods: The assay estimated nucleated cells by amplifying reference gene primers. Assay: immunoSEQ multiplex PCR; the TCRdb copy retains only in-frame clones and omits some. That table is the source of V, J and clone size, and D and trimming were worked out from the DNA. The sample carries more than 300,000 clones, around nine tenths recorded once.

V usage is TRBV27 and J usage is TRBJ2-1; the match to TRBD2 covers 10 bases. The receptor was derived from a woman between 25 and 40 years old who had recovered from COVID-19. The source material was PBMCs or T cells enriched from blood (not recorded which). The CDR3 sequence: CASSLEEAGGSRRNEQFF. DNA of the CDR3: TGTGCCAGCAGTTTAGAAGAAGCGGGAGGGTCTAGACGCAATGAGCAGTTCTTC.